This TCR beta chain was sequenced for a study of shared clonotypes between healthy human individuals. The V and J ends lost 7 bases and 3 bases, in that order; junction bases with no gene match: 5. The CDR3 spans 13 residues. CDR1 SNHLY and CDR2 FYNNEI come from the germline V gene. Notes on the study in general: The study found lower generation probabilities in non-shared clonotypes than in those shared by all four donors. An anticipated effect of sequencing depth on clonotype sharing among donors was recognized. Despite large depth, rarefaction showed incomplete sorted-subset sequencing.

The table came from immunoSEQ multiplex PCR; TCRdb's copy has only in-frame clones and leaves some out. The sample consists of fewer than 400,000 clones, less than 85% of them appearing once. With respect to this clone: Its antigen remains unknown.

This receptor was identified in a man aged 25-45 years in good health. The rearrangement joins TRBV2 to TRBJ2-7; 8 bases fit TRBD1. The sequenced sample was memory CD4+ T cells sorted from blood. Subset reported: CD45RA-negative fraction. This chain's CDR3 is CASKDRVNYEQYF. DNA for the CDR3: TGTGCCAGCAAGGACAGGGTCAACTACGAGCAGTACTTC. Combining the CDR3 with reference TRBV2 and TRBJ2-7 gives the whole variable domain EPEVTQTPSHQVTQMGQEVILRCVPISNHLYFYWYRQILGQKVEFLVSFYNNEISEKSEIFDDQFSVERPDGSNFTLKIRSTKLEDSAMYFCASKDRVNYEQYFGPGTRLTVT.